The 15 T cell receptor beta chains given below trace back to one sample, sequenced in a study of OX40 agonist ivuxolimab in advanced cancers. Libraries were prepared by immunoSEQ multiplex PCR; TCRdb keeps only in-frame clonotypes and omits some of them. This repertoire shows tens of thousands of clones, 65% to 85% found once; its top ten account for 1.9%. The source was CD4+ or CD8+ T cells sorted from blood, collected in a trial of the OX40 agonist ivuxolimab. The receptors were gathered from an adult with an advanced solid tumor such as melanoma, head and neck, liver or kidney cancer.

The V gene is TRBV4-2, the J gene TRBJ2-3; 9 nucleotides align to TRBD2. Per the germline V gene, CDR1 is LGHNA and CDR2 is YNFKEQ. The junction had 4 bases not matched to a gene; V was cut back by 1 base and J by 2 bases. The CDR3 runs 16 residues. The CDR3: CASSQAWTSATDTQYF. The CDR3 coding sequence is TGTGCCAGCAGCCAAGCTTGGACTAGCGCCACAGATACGCAGTATTTT.

This clone was detected only once. The chain recombines TRBV9 with TRBJ1-1; D remains ambiguous. CDR1 and CDR2 (germline): SGDLS, YYNGEE. The CDR3 is 13 residues long. V was pared by 4 bases and J by 6 bases, with 13 bases between. CDR3 residues: CASSPSGESEAFF. In DNA form, the CDR3 reads TGTGCCAGCAGCCCCTCCGGGGAGTCTGAAGCTTTCTTT.

The J gene is TRBJ2-2, the V gene TRBV5-1, with D perhaps being TRBD1 or TRBD2 (6 bases each). The CDR3 runs 15 residues. V lost 4 bases to trimming and J lost 3 bases, with 13 bases between them. CDR1 SGHRS and CDR2 YFSETQ come from the germline V gene. The DNA for the CDR3 is TGCGCCAGCAGCACTAGGGGGGTCGACACCGGGGAGCTGTTTTTT. It codes for CASSTRGVDTGELFF.

This rearrangement joins TRBV7-2 to TRBJ2-1; 8 bases match TRBD1. Germline values: CDR1 SGHTA, CDR2 FQGNSA. The CDR3 loop spans 18 amino acids. J gave up 0 bases and V 4 bases, and 11 bases lay outside the gene matches. As DNA, the CDR3 is TGTGCCAGCAGCTCCCTAGGTGGACAGGGCCGCTCCTACAATGAGCAGTTCTTC. Amino acids: CASSSLGGQGRSYNEQFF.

This clone was seen just once. V and J are TRBV5-5 and TRBJ1-1; 10 bases fit TRBD1. J was trimmed by 1 base and V by 0 bases; bases with no gene match: 0. The CDR3 consists of 15 residues. Looked up from germline, CDR1 is SGHKS and CDR2 is YYEKEE (reference sequence). CDR3 sequence: CASSLGDRGNTEAFF. In DNA, the CDR3 is TGTGCCAGCAGCTTGGGGGACAGGGGGAACACTGAAGCTTTCTTT.

This chain connects TRBV11-3 to TRBJ2-1, with D perhaps given as TRBD1 or TRBD2 (6 bases each). Germline-derived CDR1 and CDR2 are SGHNT and YENEEA. V lost 3 bases, J lost 6 bases, and 15 bases lay in between. The CDR3 spans 15 residues. CDR3 sequence reads: CASSLRLGGSNEQFF. For the CDR3, the DNA is TGTGCCAGCAGCTTGCGACTAGGGGGGTCCAATGAGCAGTTCTTC. The entire variable domain, with the rest obtained from reference TRBV11-3 and TRBJ2-1, is as follows: EAGVVQSPRYKIIEKKQPVAFWCNPISGHNTLYWYLQNLGQGPELLIRYENEEAVDDSQLPKDRFSAERLKGVDSTLKIQPAELGDSAVYLCASSLRLGGSNEQFFGPGTRLTVL.

The chain links TRBV2 to TRBJ1-1; 12 positions agree with TRBD1. The ends lost 6 bases at V and 3 bases at J; junction bases unmatched: 2. The CDR3 length is 14 residues. Germline V lookup: CDR1 SNHLY, CDR2 FYNNEI. Here the CDR3 reads CASRGTGGYTEAFF. The CDR3 coding sequence is TGTGCCAGCAGAGGGACAGGGGGCTACACTGAAGCTTTCTTT.

The V and J genes are TRBV4-3 and TRBJ2-7, with TRBD2 as a possible D gene (6 bases). The ends were cut back, 0 bases at V and 6 bases at J, with 18 bases in the middle. This CDR3 is built from 16 residues. Germline assignment: CDR1 LGHNA and CDR2 YSLEER. The CDR3 is CASSQEHVGGFGEQYF. The DNA of the CDR3 is TGCGCCAGCAGCCAAGAACACGTAGGAGGGTTTGGCGAGCAGTACTTC.

The V and J genes are TRBV5-1 and TRBJ2-7; 10 bases align to TRBD1. The germline gives CDR1 SGHRS, CDR2 YFSETQ. J was trimmed by 9 bases and V by 1 base; bases with no gene match: 7. The CDR3 loop spans 14 amino acids. This CDR3 reads CASSLTGTGVGQYF. The CDR3 coding sequence is TGCGCCAGCAGCTTGACCGGGACAGGGGTCGGGCAGTACTTC.

The chain recombines TRBV7-2 with TRBJ2-7, with 13 bases that match TRBD2. This CDR3 region has 15 residues. J lost 1 base, V lost 6 bases, and 3 bases had no gene match. Per germline, CDR1 SGHTA and CDR2 FQGNSA. Here the CDR3 reads CASRGLAGRSYEQYF. CDR3 sequence (DNA): TGTGCCAGCAGGGGACTAGCGGGGAGATCCTACGAGCAGTACTTC.

Details on this clone: This likely comes from a read error, as the CDR3 has no conserved phenylalanine or tryptophan at its end. This rearrangement joins TRBV7-9 to TRBJ1-1, with no clear D. The germline V gene encodes CDR1 SEHNR and CDR2 FQNEAQ (reference sequence). This CDR3 region has 11 residues. V was pared by 5 bases and J by 4 bases, with 5 bases between. This chain's CDR3 is CASSELTEAFL. In nucleotides, the CDR3 is TGTGCCAGCAGCGAGCTCACTGAAGCTTTCCTT.

The chain combines TRBV7-2 with TRBJ2-7; D ambiguous. The germline CDR1 and CDR2 sequences are SGHTA and FQGNSA. This CDR3 spans 14 amino acids. With 1 base removed from V and 0 bases from J, the gap between germline ends came to 7 bases. CDR3 coding DNA: TGTGCCAGCAGCTTAGTACGGGCCTCCTACGAGCAGTACTTC. The encoded protein is CASSLVRASYEQYF.

J is TRBJ2-7 and V is TRBV6-5; D is tentatively TRBD1 or TRBD2 (5 bases each). Germline-derived CDR1 and CDR2 are MNHEY and SVGAGI. The CDR3 loop spans 13 amino acids. V shed 6 bases and J shed 7 bases, with 16 bases lying between them. The CDR3 DNA follows: TGTGCCAGCAGCCCTGCAGCCTGGGGGGAGCAGTACTTC. Translating it yields CASSPAAWGEQYF.

This chain connects TRBV5-1 to TRBJ2-3; D gene ambiguous. Germline V gene data show CDR1 as SGHRS and CDR2 as YFSETQ. Deletions cut 0 bases from V and 4 bases from J, with 12 bases between. CDR3 length equals 15 residues. The CDR3 loop is CASSLEGPGADTQYF. The CDR3 nucleotides read TGCGCCAGCAGCTTGGAAGGGCCAGGCGCAGATACGCAGTATTTT.

V is TRBV6-6 and J is TRBJ1-1; D might be TRBD1 (5 bases). The CDR3 consists of 13 residues. Trimming cost V 0 bases and J 8 bases, with 10 bases left between them. Germline-derived CDR1 and CDR2 are MNHNY and SVGAGI (reference sequence). CDR3 sequence: CASSYSGTGEAFF. The CDR3 nucleotides are TGTGCCAGCAGTTACTCCGGGACTGGAGAAGCTTTCTTT.